The next 9 T cell receptor beta chains were all read from a single sample in a study of OX40 agonist ivuxolimab in advanced cancers. The library was generated by the immunoSEQ multiplex PCR assay. TCRdb took over this immuneACCESS table, retaining in-frame rearrangements with V and J assigned. Such tables are incomplete; in checked studies, under half of the missing clones stem from an unresolved V gene, and the remainder is unexplained. This sample has about 49,000 clones in its table, and over 60% of those were observed once. Approximately 7.9% of the sample is held by the ten biggest clonotypes. The sequencing used CD4+ or CD8+ T cells sorted from blood, collected in a trial of the OX40 agonist ivuxolimab. The receptor set was obtained from an adult with an advanced solid tumor such as melanoma, head and neck, liver or kidney cancer.

V and J are TRBV7-9 and TRBJ2-2; D unclear. Trimming took 5 bases from V and 1 from J, leaving 5 bases between them. The germline CDR1 and CDR2 sequences are SEHNR and FQNEAQ (reference sequence). CDR3 length equals 13 residues. Here the CDR3 reads CASSRENTGELFF. CDR3 in DNA: TGTGCCAGCAGCAGGGAGAACACCGGGGAGCTGTTTTTT.

This clone was recorded once. This chain joins TRBV30 and TRBJ1-2; 9 nucleotides line up with TRBD1. The CDR3 totals 14 residues. Germline assignment: CDR1 GTSNPN and CDR2 SVGIG (reference sequence). V gave up 2 bases and J gave up 6 bases; unmatched junction bases: 7. CDR3 in amino acids: CAWSPGQGYHGYTF. The DNA of the CDR3 is TGTGCCTGGAGTCCCGGACAGGGGTATCATGGCTACACCTTC.

This rearrangement joins TRBV2 to TRBJ1-3; unclear D gene. Trimming removed 2 bases at V and 2 bases at J, with 1 base between. CDR3 length: 12 residues. Germline V gene sequence: CDR1 SNHLY, CDR2 FYNNEI. The CDR3 loop is CASSETGNTIYF. The CDR3 DNA sequence: TGTGCCAGCAGTGAAACTGGAAACACCATATATTTT.

The CDR3 bases are TGTGCCAGCAGTTTTGCAGGGAGGCGGGTAGATGGCTACACCTTC. Protein product: CASSFAGRRVDGYTF. The chain uses TRBV6-5 and TRBJ1-2; D may be TRBD1 (5 bases). This CDR3 is 15 amino acids long. Germline V gene lookup returns CDR1 MNHEY and CDR2 SVGAGI. V lost 4 bases and J lost 6, with 18 bases in between.

This sequence joins TRBV4-1 and TRBJ1-4, with unresolved D. Trimming cost V 1 base and J 3 bases, with 12 bases left between them. The CDR3 contains 16 residues. Per the germline V gene, CDR1 is MGHRA and CDR2 is YSYEKL. Written as DNA, the CDR3 is TGCGCCAGCAGCCAAGTGAGGTTGTGGCCTAATGAAAAACTGTTTTTT. Its translation: CASSQVRLWPNEKLFF.

This clone was seen a handful of times. This chain links TRBV5-1 with TRBJ2-5; 10 bases agree with TRBD1. Trimming at V came to 5 bases and at J to 3 bases, leaving 7 bases not matched to a gene. Germline V gives CDR1 SGHRS, CDR2 YFSETQ. This CDR3 is 15 amino acids long. CDR3 residues: CASSNYGTGEETQYF. The CDR3 DNA is TGCGCCAGCAGTAACTATGGGACAGGGGAAGAGACCCAGTACTTC.

Only a few counts were recorded for this clone. CDR3 in DNA: TGTGCCAGCAGCTTGGAACTAGCGGGAGTCGCAGATACGCAGTATTTT. Amino acids: CASSLELAGVADTQYF. The chain has TRBV5-4 and TRBJ2-3; 11 positions match TRBD2. Per germline, CDR1 SGHNT and CDR2 YYREEE (reference sequence). V was pared by 0 bases and J by 4 bases, with 4 bases of the junction left unmatched. The CDR3 has 16 residues.

The chain is built from TRBV7-9 and TRBJ1-2; weak D call: TRBD1 (5 bases). The CDR3 runs 16 residues. The V end lost 1 base, the J end lost 3 bases, and 15 bases lay between the germline ends. Germline V gene lookup returns CDR1 SEHNR and CDR2 FQNEAQ (reference sequence). The CDR3 region has the DNA TGTGCCAGCAGCTTAGAATTCGGGACTCGGGACTATGGCTACACCTTC. It translates to CASSLEFGTRDYGYTF.

This rearrangement joins TRBV2 to TRBJ1-3; no definite D call. V was shortened by 6 bases and J by 8 bases, with 11 bases between the two germline ends. The CDR3 runs to 12 residues. Germline CDR1 SNHLY, CDR2 FYNNEI. CDR3: CASRGYSDTIYF. CDR3 coding DNA: TGTGCCAGCAGAGGATACAGTGACACCATATATTTT.